What follows describes a single T cell receptor (beta chain). Per the original methods: Estimated nucleated cell counts came from reference gene primer amplification. This table comes from immunoSEQ multiplex PCR, and its TCRdb copy is limited to in-frame clones, with some not included. Clone size and the V and J calls come from that table; the DNA yielded D and trimming. The sample has 100,000 to 150,000 clones, roughly 90% seen once. This sample is part of a study of blood T cell repertoires in COVID-19. Study background: Both acute and convalescent COVID-19 samples were obtained from the United States, Italy and Spain. Sample material is recorded as cDNA or gDNA derived from T cells, B-cell-depleted T cells, or PBMCs.

The CDR3 is made up of 19 amino acids. Germline V gene sequence: CDR1 SGHRS, CDR2 YFSETQ. The V end was cut by 3 bases, the J end by 0 bases, with 24 bases between. This TCR was recovered from a man between 65 and 79 years old with active COVID-19. The sequenced material came from peripheral blood. The chain joins TRBV5-1 to TRBJ1-2; TRBD1 might be the D (6 bases). As DNA, the CDR3 is TGCGCCAGCAGCTCGAAGACCGGGACAAAGGGAATAGCTAACTATGGCTACACCTTC. Translating it yields CASSSKTGTKGIANYGYTF.